Below are 7 T cell receptor beta chains sequenced from a single sample in a study of T-cell memory formation after mild COVID-19. One entry per CDR3 protein, called by TCRdb with MiXCR from the 5' RACE reads. The profile shows under 350,000 distinct CDR3 sequences, roughly 15% of them singletons. The sample was PBMCs or a T cell subset sorted from them (not recorded which). The origin of the receptors is a man between 18 and 35 years old who had mild COVID-19 (a few samples of this study predate the infection). Cell type and time point are not known.

This clonotype appeared a few times. V is TRBV5-1 and J is TRBJ2-2; D remains ambiguous. The CDR3 has 12 amino acids. Germline CDR1 and CDR2: SGHRS and YFSETQ. V lost 8 bases and J 6 bases, leaving 11 bases between the germline ends. The CDR3 here is CASSPYPGELFF. The CDR3 DNA follows: TGCGCCAGTTCCCCGTACCCCGGGGAGCTGTTTTTT.

The chain combines TRBV30 with TRBJ2-6, with a tentative D call TRBD2 (5 bases). The V end was cut by 7 bases, the J end by 0 bases, with 16 bases between. CDR1 and CDR2 (germline): GTSNPN, SVGIG (reference sequence). The CDR3 spans 16 residues. The CDR3, as DNA: TGTGCCTTTACATGGGGAGCTGACTCTGGGGCCAACGTCCTGACTTTC. Protein: CAFTWGADSGANVLTF.

In this sample, this clonotype turned up a few times. The V gene is TRBV12-3 or TRBV12-4, the J gene TRBJ2-3; 12 bases agree with TRBD2. V lost 4 bases and J lost 2; bases outside the gene matches: 13. This CDR3 has 19 residues. CDR3 coding DNA: TGTGCCAGCAGTTGGGGCACTAGCGGGGGGACAAGGTCCACAGATACGCAGTATTTT. Translating it yields CASSWGTSGGTRSTDTQYF.

The sample holds a few counts of this clonotype. The chain combines TRBV20-1 with TRBJ2-4; 7 nucleotides match TRBD2. Germline V lookup: CDR1 DFQATT, CDR2 SNEGSKA (reference sequence). Unmatched junction bases numbered 10, after V lost 5 bases and J lost 3 bases. The CDR3 has 15 residues. The CDR3 sequence: CSAAPPGGGKNIQYF. DNA for the CDR3: TGCAGTGCTGCCCCCCCGGGGGGAGGCAAAAACATTCAGTACTTC.

This clonotype was seen only a few times. The CDR3 region has the DNA TGCGCCAGCAGCTTGGGGACAGGGGGCTATGGCTACACCTTC. Its translation: CASSLGTGGYGYTF. This chain links TRBV5-1 with TRBJ1-2, with 10 bases fitting TRBD1. The CDR3 runs 14 residues. The germline CDR1 and CDR2 sequences are SGHRS and YFSETQ. V was pared by 0 bases and J by 4 bases, with 0 bases of the junction left unmatched.

V usage is TRBV5-1 and J usage is TRBJ2-5; 10 nucleotides align to TRBD1. Per germline, CDR1 SGHRS and CDR2 YFSETQ. V dropped 4 bases and J dropped 0; count of bases not matched to a gene: 3. There are 15 residues in the CDR3. CDR3 region: CASSPGQGNQETQYF. As DNA, the CDR3 is TGCGCCAGCAGCCCGGGACAGGGGAACCAAGAGACCCAGTACTTC.

This clonotype was observed a few times. The chain is built from TRBV6-6 and TRBJ1-1; no clear D gene. Between the trimmed V and J ends, which lost 5 bases and 8 bases, there was a span of 21 bases. Germline values: CDR1 MNHNY, CDR2 SVGAGI (reference sequence). This CDR3 region has 15 residues. The CDR3 sequence is CASSDTGPRTDEAFF. In DNA, the CDR3 is TGTGCCAGCAGTGACACCGGGCCTAGGACGGACGAAGCTTTCTTT.